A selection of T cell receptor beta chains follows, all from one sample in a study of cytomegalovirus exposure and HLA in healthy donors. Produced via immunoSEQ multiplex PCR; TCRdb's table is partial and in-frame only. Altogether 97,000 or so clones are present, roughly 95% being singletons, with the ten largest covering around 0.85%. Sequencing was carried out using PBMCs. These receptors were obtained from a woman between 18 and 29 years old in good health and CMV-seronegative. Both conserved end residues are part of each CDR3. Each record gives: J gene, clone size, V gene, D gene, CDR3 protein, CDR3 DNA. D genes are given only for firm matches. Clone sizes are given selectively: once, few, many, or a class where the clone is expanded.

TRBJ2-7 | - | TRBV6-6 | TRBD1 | CASSYSQGARYEQYF | TGTGCCAGCAGTTACTCCCAGGGGGCGCGGTACGAGCAGTACTTC
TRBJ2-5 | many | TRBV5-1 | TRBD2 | CASSLAETSGRETQYF | TGCGCCAGCAGCTTGGCCGAGACTAGCGGGAGGGAGACCCAGTACTTC
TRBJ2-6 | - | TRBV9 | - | CASSLTTGANVLTF | TGTGCCAGCAGCCTTACAACTGGGGCCAACGTCCTGACTTTC
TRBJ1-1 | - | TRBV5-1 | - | CASSLATPNTEAFF | TGCGCCAGCAGCTTGGCGACACCGAACACTGAAGCTTTCTTT
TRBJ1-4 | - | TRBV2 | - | CASSLGQGGYEKLFF | TGTGCCAGCAGTTTAGGGCAGGGAGGGTATGAAAAACTGTTTTTT
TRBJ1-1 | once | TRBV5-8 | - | CASSSSYFTEAFF | TGTGCCAGCAGCTCTTCCTATTTCACTGAAGCTTTCTTT
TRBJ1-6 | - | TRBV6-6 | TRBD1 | CASSPAGGYNSPLHF | TGTGCCAGCAGCCCTGCAGGGGGCTATAATTCACCCCTCCACTTT
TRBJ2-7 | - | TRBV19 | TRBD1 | CASSDPGQLEEQYF | TGTGCCAGTAGTGACCCGGGACAGCTGGAGGAGCAGTACTTC
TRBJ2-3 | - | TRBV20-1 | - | CSAIRDTQYF | TGCAGTGCAATCCGGGATACGCAGTATTTT
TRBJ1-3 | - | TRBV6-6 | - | CASRTGGSGNTIYF | TGTGCCAGCAGGACCGGGGGCTCTGGAAACACCATATATTTT
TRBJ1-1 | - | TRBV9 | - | CASSSRHGNTEAFF | TGTGCCAGCAGCTCCCGACATGGGAACACTGAAGCTTTCTTT
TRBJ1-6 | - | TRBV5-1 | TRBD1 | CASSLETGNSALHF | TGCGCCAGCAGCTTGGAGACAGGGAATTCAGCCCTCCACTTT
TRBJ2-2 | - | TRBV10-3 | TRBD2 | CAIRGIASGTNTGELFF | TGTGCCATCAGGGGTATTGCTAGCGGGACGAACACCGGGGAGCTGTTTTTT
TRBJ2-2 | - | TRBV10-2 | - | CASSEGVGELFF | TGCGCCAGCAGTGAAGGGGTAGGGGAGCTGTTTTTT
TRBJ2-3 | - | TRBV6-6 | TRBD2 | CASVAGGILGDTQYF | TGTGCCAGCGTAGCGGGGGGGATTCTAGGAGATACGCAGTATTTT
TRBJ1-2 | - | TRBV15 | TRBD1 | CATSQSGGYGYTF | TGTGCCACCAGTCAGTCAGGGGGCTATGGCTACACCTTC
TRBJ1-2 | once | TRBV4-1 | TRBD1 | CASSHRPQGDYGYTF | TGCGCCAGCAGCCACCGACCTCAGGGGGACTATGGCTACACCTTC
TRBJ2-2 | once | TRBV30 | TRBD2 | CAWKAGGPNGELFF | TGTGCCTGGAAAGCGGGGGGGCCAAACGGGGAGCTGTTTTTT
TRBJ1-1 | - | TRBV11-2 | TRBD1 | CASSLAGGTEAFF | TGTGCCAGCAGCTTAGCAGGGGGCACTGAAGCTTTCTTT
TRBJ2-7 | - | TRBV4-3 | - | CASSQAPTTAGLTYEQYF | TGCGCCAGCAGCCAAGCGCCAACTACGGCGGGGCTCACCTACGAGCAGTACTTC